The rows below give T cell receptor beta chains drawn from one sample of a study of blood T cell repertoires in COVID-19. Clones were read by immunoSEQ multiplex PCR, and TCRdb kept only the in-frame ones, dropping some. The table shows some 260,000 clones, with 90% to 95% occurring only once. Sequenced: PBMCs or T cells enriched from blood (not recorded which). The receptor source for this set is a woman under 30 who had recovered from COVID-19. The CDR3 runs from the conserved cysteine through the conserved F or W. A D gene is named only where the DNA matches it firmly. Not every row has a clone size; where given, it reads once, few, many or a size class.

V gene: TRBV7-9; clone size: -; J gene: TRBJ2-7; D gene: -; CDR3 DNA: TGTGCCAGCACCCCGCTGGGGCTTCCGGGCTACGAGCAGTACTTC; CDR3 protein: CASTPLGLPGYEQYF
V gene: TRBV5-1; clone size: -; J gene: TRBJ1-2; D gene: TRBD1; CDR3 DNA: TGCGCCAGCAGCTCCGCCGGGACAGATTATGGCTACACCTTC; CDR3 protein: CASSSAGTDYGYTF
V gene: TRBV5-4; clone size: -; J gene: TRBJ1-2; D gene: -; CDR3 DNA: TGTGCCACCAGGTCCGGGTCCACTAACTATGGCTACACCTTC; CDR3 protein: CATRSGSTNYGYTF
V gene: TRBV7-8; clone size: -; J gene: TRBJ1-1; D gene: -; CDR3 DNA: TGTGCCAGCAGCCGTATTATTGAAGCTTTCTTT; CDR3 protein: CASSRIIEAFF
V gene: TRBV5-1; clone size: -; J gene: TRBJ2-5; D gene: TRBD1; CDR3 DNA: TGCGCCAGCACCCGAGGGACAGGCCCGCGTTGGAGACCCCAGTACTTC; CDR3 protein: CASTRGTGPRWRPQYF
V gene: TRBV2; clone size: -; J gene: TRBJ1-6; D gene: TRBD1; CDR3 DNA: TGTGCCAGCAGTAGACAGGGGGAGAGGATGGATTCACCCCTCCACTTT; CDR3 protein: CASSRQGERMDSPLHF
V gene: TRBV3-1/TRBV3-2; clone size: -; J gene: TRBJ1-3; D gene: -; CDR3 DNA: TGTGCCAGCAGCCAAGGCGGGACCGGAAACACCATATATTTT; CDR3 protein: CASSQGGTGNTIYF
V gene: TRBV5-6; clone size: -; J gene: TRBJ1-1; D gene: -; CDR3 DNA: TGTGCCAGCAAACCGAACAGGGAGAACACTGAAGCTTTCTTT; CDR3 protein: CASKPNRENTEAFF
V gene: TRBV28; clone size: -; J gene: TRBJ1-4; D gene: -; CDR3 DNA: TGTGCCAGCAGTTTTAAGCGTTTTGTAGGTGAAAAACTGTTTTTT; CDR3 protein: CASSFKRFVGEKLFF
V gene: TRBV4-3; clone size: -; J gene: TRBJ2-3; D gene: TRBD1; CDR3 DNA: TGCGCCAGCAGCCAAGCCCCGCCCGGGACAGGGACAGATACGCAGTATTTT; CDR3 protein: CASSQAPPGTGTDTQYF
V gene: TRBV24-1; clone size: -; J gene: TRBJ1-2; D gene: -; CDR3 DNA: TGTGCCACCAGTGATTTCCGACAGGCTGATGGCTACACCTTC; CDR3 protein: CATSDFRQADGYTF
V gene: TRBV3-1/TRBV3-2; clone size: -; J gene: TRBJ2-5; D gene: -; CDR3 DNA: TGTGCCAGCAGCCCGGGACTTCGGGAGACCCAGTACTTC; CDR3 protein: CASSPGLRETQYF
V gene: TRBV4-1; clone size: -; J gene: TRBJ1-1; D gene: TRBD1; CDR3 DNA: TGCGCCAGCAGCCGGACAGGGGACACTGAAGCTTTCTTT; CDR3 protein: CASSRTGDTEAFF
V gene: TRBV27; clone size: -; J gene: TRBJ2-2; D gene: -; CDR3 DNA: TGTGCCAGCAGCCCTCGGACAGCCGGGGAGCTGTTTTTT; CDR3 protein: CASSPRTAGELFF
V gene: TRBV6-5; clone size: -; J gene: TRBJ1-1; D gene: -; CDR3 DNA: TGTGCCAGCTCCGGGGGCACTGAAGCTTTCTTT; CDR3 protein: CASSGGTEAFF
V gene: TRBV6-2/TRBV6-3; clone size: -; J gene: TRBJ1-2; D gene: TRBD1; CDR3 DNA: TGTGCCAGCAGCCTCGGGGACAGCTCTAACTATGGCTACACCTTC; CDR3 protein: CASSLGDSSNYGYTF
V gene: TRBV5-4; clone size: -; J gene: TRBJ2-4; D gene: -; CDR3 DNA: TGTGCCAGCAGCTTGGTAGGGGGAATCAACATTCAGTACTTC; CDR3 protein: CASSLVGGINIQYF
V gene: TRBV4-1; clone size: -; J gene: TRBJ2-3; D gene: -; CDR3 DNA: TGCGCCAGCAGCCAAGGTATCCGCGGGGCTAGTCGTGGGGACACAGATACGCAGTATTTT; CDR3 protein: CASSQGIRGASRGDTDTQYF
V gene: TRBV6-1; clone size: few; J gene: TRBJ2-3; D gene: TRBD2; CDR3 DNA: TGTGCCAGCAGTGATAGCAGCGGGGGACCCACAGATACGCAGTATTTT; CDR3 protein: CASSDSSGGPTDTQYF
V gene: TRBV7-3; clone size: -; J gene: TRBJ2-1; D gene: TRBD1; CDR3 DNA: TGTGCCAGCAGTTCCCCCGGGACAGGTGCCAATGAGCAGTTCTTC; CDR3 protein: CASSSPGTGANEQFF
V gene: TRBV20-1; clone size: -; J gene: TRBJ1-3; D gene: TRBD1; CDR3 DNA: TGCAGTGCTAGTCGGACAGGGAGAGGGGCCTCTGGAAACACCATATATTTT; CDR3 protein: CSASRTGRGASGNTIYF
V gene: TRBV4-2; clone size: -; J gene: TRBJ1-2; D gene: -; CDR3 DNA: TGTGCCAGCAGCCAAGCCATAGAGGGTGGTGGCTACACCTTC; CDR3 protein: CASSQAIEGGGYTF
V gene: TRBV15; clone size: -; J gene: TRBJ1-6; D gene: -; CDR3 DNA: TGTGCCACCAGCAGTGATATGGTCCCAGGCTCCTATAATTCACCCCTCCACTTT; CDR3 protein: CATSSDMVPGSYNSPLHF
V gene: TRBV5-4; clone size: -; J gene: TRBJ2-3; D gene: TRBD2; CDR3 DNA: TGTGCCAGCAGCTTGGGAGGCGGGGGGGCCACAGATACGCAGTATTTT; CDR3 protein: CASSLGGGGATDTQYF
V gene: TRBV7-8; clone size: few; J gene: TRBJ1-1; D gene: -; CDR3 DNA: TGTGCCAGCAGCCCGGGGGTTCCTGAAGCTTTCTTT; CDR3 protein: CASSPGVPEAFF
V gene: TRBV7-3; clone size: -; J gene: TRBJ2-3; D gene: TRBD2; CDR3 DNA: TGTGCCAGCAGCTTAACAACGGGAGGGAGAGATACGCAGTATTTT; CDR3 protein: CASSLTTGGRDTQYF
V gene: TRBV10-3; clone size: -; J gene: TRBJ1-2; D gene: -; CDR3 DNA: TGTGCCATCAGTGAAAACACTAACTATGGCTACACCTTC; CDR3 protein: CAISENTNYGYTF
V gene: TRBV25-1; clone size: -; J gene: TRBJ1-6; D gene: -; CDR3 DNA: TGTGCCAGCAGGGCCCTGGGGCGGTATAATTCACCCCTCCACTTT; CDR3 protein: CASRALGRYNSPLHF
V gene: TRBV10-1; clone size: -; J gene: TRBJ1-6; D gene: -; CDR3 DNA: TGCGCCAGTCTTAAAGGAGTTGGCACAACGAGCTCCTATAATTCACCCCTCCACTTT; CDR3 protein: CASLKGVGTTSSYNSPLHF
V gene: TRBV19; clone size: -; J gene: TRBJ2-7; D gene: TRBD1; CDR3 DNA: TGTGCCAGTAGTAACGTTGGACAGGGAGAGCAGTACTTC; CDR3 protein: CASSNVGQGEQYF
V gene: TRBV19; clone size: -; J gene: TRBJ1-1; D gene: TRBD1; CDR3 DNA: TGTGCCAGTAGTTCCACCGGGACAGTGGGCACTGAAGCTTTCTTT; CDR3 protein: CASSSTGTVGTEAFF
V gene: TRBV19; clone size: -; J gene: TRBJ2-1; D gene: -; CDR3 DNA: TGTGCCAGTAGTATAGTCCCACGCGACAATGAGCAGTTCTTC; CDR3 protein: CASSIVPRDNEQFF
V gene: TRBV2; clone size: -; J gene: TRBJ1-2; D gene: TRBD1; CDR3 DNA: TGTGCCAGCAGTGAATTATTGGGGACAGTGTACTATGGCTACACCTTC; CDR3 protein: CASSELLGTVYYGYTF
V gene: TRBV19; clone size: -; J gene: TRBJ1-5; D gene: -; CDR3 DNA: TGTGCCAGTAGTAGTTTTTCAGGGGTGAAGAGCAATCAGCCCCAGCATTTT; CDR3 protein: CASSSFSGVKSNQPQHF
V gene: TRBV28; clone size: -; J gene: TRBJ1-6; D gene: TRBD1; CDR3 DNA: TGTGCCAGCAGGGGGACAGGGTCGGCCTATAATTCACCCCTCCACTTT; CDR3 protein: CASRGTGSAYNSPLHF
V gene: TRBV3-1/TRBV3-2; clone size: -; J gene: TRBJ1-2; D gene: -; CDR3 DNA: TGTGCCAGCAGCCAAGTCGGGGGAACCGGGAGTGGCTACACCTTC; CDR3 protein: CASSQVGGTGSGYTF
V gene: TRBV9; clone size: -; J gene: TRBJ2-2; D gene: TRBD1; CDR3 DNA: TGTGCCAGCAGCGCGGGACAGGGGAACGGGGAGCTGTTTTTT; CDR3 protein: CASSAGQGNGELFF
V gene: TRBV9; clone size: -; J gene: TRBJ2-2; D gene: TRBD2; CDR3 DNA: TGTGCCAGCAGCGTAGACCCCGGGAGGGGCGCCGGGGAGCTGTTTTTT; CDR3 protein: CASSVDPGRGAGELFF
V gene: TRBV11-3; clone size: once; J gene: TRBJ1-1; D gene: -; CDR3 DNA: TGTGCCAGCAGCTTAGATCGAGAGGATAACACTGAAGCTTTCTTT; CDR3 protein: CASSLDREDNTEAFF
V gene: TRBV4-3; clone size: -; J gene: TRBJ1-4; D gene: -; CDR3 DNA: TGCGCCAGCAGCCAAGGCGGCGGGGGGGGAGAAGAAAAACTGTTTTTT; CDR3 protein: CASSQGGGGGEEKLFF
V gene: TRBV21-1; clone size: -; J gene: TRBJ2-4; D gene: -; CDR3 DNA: TGTGCCAGCAGCAAAATCGAGCAGGGTGACACCAAAAACATTCAGTACTTC; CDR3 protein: CASSKIEQGDTKNIQYF
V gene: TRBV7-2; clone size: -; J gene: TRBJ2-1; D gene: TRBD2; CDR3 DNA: TGTGCCAGCAGCTTCCGGACTAGCAATGAGCAGTTCTTC; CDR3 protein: CASSFRTSNEQFF
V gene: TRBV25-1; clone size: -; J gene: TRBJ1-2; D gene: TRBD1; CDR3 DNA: TGTGCCAGCAGTCTGATACAGGGGGGTGGCTACACCTTC; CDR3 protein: CASSLIQGGGYTF
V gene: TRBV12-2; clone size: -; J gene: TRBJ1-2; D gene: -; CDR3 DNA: TGTGCAAGTCGCTTAGTGGCCGGGGGTTTCTATGGCTACACCTTC; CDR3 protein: CASRLVAGGFYGYTF